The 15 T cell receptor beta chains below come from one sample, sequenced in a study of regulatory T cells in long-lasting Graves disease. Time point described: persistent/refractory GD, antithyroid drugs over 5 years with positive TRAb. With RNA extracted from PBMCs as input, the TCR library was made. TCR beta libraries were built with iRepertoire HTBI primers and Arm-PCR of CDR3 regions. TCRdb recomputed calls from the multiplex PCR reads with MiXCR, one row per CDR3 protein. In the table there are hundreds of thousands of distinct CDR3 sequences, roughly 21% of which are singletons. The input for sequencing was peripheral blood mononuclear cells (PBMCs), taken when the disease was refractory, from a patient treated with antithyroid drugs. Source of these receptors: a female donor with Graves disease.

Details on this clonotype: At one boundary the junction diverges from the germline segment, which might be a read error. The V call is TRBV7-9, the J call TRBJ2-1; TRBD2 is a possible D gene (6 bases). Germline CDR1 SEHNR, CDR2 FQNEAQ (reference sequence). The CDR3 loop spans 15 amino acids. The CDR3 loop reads CASSFVRDSNNEQFF. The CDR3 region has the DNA TGTGCCAGCAGCTTCGTGCGGGACTCCAACAATGAGCAGTTCTTC.

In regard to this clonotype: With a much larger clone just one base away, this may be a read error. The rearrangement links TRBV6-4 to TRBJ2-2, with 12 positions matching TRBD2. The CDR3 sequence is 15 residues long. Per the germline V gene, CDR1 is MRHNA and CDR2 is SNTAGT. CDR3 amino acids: CASSELAGGTGELLF. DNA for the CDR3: TGTGCCAGCAGTGAACTAGCGGGAGGAACCGGGGAGCTGCTTTTT.

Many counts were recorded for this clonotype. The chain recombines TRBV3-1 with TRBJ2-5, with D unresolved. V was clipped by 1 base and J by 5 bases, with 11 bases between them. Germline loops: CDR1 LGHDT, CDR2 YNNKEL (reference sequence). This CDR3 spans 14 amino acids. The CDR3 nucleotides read TGTGCCAGCAGCCAAGTCCAGGTACGGGAGACCCAGTACTTC. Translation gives CASSQVQVRETQYF.

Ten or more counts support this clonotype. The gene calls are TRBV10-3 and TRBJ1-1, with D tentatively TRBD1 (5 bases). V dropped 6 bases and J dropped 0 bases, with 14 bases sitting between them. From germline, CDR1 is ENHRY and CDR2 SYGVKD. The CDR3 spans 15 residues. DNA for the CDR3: TGTGCCATCAGCGATCCTGACAGAGTGAACACTGAAGCTTTCTTT. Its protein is CAISDPDRVNTEAFF.

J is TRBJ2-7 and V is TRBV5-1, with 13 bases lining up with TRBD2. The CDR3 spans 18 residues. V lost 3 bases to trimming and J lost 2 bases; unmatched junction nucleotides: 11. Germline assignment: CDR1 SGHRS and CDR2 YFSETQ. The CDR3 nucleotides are TGCGCCAGCAGCTCTCCCGGACTAGCGGGAGATGTCCCCTACGAGCAGTACTTC. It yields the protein CASSSPGLAGDVPYEQYF.

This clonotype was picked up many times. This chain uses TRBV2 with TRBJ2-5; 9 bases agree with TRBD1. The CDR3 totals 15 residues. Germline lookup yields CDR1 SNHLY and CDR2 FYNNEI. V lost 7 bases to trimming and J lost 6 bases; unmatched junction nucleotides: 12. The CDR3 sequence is CASTVDRGASQTQYF. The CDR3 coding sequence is TGTGCCAGCACGGTTGACAGGGGGGCCTCTCAGACCCAGTACTTC.

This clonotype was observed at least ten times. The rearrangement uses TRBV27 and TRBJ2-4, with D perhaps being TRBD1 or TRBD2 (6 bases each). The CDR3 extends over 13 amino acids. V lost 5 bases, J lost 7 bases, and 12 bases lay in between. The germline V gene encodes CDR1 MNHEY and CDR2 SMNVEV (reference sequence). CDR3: CASSGQGRNIQYF. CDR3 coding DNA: TGTGCCAGCAGTGGGCAGGGGAGGAACATTCAGTACTTC.

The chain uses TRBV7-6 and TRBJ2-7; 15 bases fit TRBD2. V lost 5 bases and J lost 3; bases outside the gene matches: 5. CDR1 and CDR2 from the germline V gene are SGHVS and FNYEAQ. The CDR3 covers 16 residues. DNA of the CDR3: TGTGCCAGCAGCCCGGGACTAGCGGGAGGTCTCTACGAGCAGTACTTC. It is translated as CASSPGLAGGLYEQYF.

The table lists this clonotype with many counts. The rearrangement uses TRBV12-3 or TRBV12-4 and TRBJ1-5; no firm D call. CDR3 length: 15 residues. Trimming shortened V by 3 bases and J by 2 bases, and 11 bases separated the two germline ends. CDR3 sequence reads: CASSFSVGGNQPQHF. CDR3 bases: TGTGCCAGCAGTTTTAGCGTTGGCGGCAATCAGCCCCAGCATTTT.

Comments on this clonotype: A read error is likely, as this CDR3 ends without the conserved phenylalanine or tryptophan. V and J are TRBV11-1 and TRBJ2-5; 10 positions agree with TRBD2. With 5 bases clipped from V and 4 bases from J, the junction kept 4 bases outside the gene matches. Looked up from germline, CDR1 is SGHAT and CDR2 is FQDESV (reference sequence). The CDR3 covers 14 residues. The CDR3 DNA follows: TGTGCCAGCAGCCCGTCTAGCGGGAGAGAGACCCAGTACCTC. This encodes CASSPSSGRETQYL.

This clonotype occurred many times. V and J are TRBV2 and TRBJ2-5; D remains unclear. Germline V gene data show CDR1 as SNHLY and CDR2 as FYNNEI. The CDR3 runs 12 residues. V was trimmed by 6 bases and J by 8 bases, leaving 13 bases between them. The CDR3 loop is CASRAGEDTQYF. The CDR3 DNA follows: TGTGCCAGCAGGGCAGGAGAGGATACCCAGTACTTC.

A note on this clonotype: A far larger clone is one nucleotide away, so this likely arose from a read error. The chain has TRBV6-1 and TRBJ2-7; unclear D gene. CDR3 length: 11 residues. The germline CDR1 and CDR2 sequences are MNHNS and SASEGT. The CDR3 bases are TGTGGCAGCAGTCACTCCTACGAGCAGTACTTC. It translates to CGSSHSYEQYF.

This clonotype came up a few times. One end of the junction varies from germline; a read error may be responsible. CDR3 nucleotides: TGTGCTAGCAGCCTAGGACAGCACAATGAGCAGTTCTTC. Its protein product is CASSLGQHNEQFF. This rearrangement joins TRBV7-7 to TRBJ2-1, with a tentative D call TRBD1 (6 bases). Germline V gene data show CDR1 as SSHAT and CDR2 as FNYEAQ (reference sequence). CDR3 length: 13 amino acids. Filled out from reference TRBV7-7 and TRBJ2-1, the complete variable domain reads GAGVSQSPRYKVTKRGQDVTLRCDPISSHATLYWYQQALGQGPEFLTYFNYEAQPDKSGLPSDRFSAERPEGSISTLTIQRTEQRDSAMYRCASSLGQHNEQFFGPGTRLTVL.

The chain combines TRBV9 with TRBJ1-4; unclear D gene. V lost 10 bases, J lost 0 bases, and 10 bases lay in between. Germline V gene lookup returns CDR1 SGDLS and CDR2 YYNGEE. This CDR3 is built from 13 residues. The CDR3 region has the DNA TGTGCCTCCGGCCCTCCAACTAATGAAAAACTGTTTTTT. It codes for CASGPPTNEKLFF.

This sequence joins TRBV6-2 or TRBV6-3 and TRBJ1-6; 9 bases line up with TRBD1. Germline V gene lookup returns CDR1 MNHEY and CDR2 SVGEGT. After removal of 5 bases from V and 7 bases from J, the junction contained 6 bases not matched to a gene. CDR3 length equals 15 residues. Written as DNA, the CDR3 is TGTGCCAGCAGTGGGACAGGGAGTCGAAATTCACCCCTCCACTTT. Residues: CASSGTGSRNSPLHF.